A single sample gave rise to the 26 T cell receptor beta chains below, sequenced in a study of CXCR3-negative and CXCR3-positive naive CD8 T cells. No antigen has been assigned to these receptors. TRB cDNA was prepared as libraries by UMI-labeled 5' RACE. Each CDR3 protein gets one entry in TCRdb, which reprocessed the 5' RACE reads and gives no DNA. This sample lists about 150,000 distinct CDR3 sequences; its ten largest clones have 0.41%. Study observations and caveats: Naive cells that were CXCR3-positive had more hydrophobic TRB CDR3s (compared with CXCR3-negative naive cells).

Sequenced material: naive CXCR3+ CD8+ T cells from blood. Subset: CD45RO-CCR7+CD27+CD95- naive CD8+ T cells expressing CXCR3 (TNR3+). These receptors all come from a human donor in good health. Some clones in this sample may be carry-over from other donors' samples.

The gene calls are TRBV28 and TRBJ2-6; no DNA is available, so the TRBD2 call from TCRdb remains unchecked. The length of the CDR3 is 16 residues. CDR1 is MDHEN and CDR2 is SYDVKM in the germline V gene. This chain's CDR3 is CASSREAYSGANVLTF. Together with reference TRBV28 and TRBJ2-6, the CDR3 gives the full variable domain: DVKVTQSSRYLVKRTGEKVFLECVQDMDHENMFWYRQDPGLGLRLIYFSYDVKMKEKGDIPEGYSVSREKKERFSLILESASTNQTSMYLCASSREAYSGANVLTFGAGSRLTVL.

This sequence joins TRBV20-1 and TRBJ2-2; TCRdb proposes TRBD1, but this gene call is untestable without DNA. This CDR3 region has 13 residues. Germline V gene data show CDR1 as DFQATT and CDR2 as SNEGSKA (reference sequence). The CDR3 sequence is CSLSRGVAGELFF.

The rearrangement uses TRBV12-3 or TRBV12-4 and TRBJ2-6; the D call of TRBD1 rests on TCRdb alone, since no DNA is present to check it. The CDR3 is 19 amino acids. The CDR3 reads CASSSSYRGRPSGANVLTF.

The chain carries TRBV20-1 and TRBJ2-1; TCRdb reports TRBD1, a call that lacks DNA to check it against. The germline V gene encodes CDR1 DFQATT and CDR2 SNEGSKA (reference sequence). CDR3 length equals 18 residues. This CDR3 is CSARRTGRTRYGGNEQFF.

The rearrangement joins TRBV29-1 to TRBJ2-3. There are 14 residues in the CDR3. Germline V CDR1 and CDR2: SQVTM, ANQGSEA. This CDR3 reads CSVEVVGYTDTQYF.

This rearrangement joins TRBV6-5 to TRBJ1-5; TCRdb indicates TRBD1, and absent DNA this call remains unverified. This CDR3 is 15 amino acids long. Germline V gives CDR1 MNHEY, CDR2 SVGAGI. The CDR3 sequence is CASSYTPGGGQPQHF.

The V call is TRBV12-3 or TRBV12-4, the J call TRBJ2-1; TCRdb's assignment of TRBD1 cannot be checked, as there is no DNA. This CDR3 comprises 14 residues. The CDR3 sequence is CASSQGFEVHEQFF.

The V call is TRBV7-3, the J call TRBJ2-1; TCRdb names TRBD2, which stays unverified in the absence of DNA. Germline values: CDR1 SGHTA, CDR2 FQGTGA. The length of the CDR3 is 15 residues. The CDR3 spells CASSLILVAYNEQFF.

The chain uses TRBV7-9 and TRBJ2-2. The CDR3 runs to 14 residues. Per the germline V gene, CDR1 is SEHNR and CDR2 is FQNEAQ (reference sequence). The CDR3 sequence: CASSHVSNTGELFF.

J is TRBJ2-7 and V is TRBV6-2 or TRBV6-3; TCRdb picks TRBD2, but there is no DNA to check that call. This CDR3 has 14 residues. The V gene's germline CDR1 is MNHEY and CDR2 SVGEGT. CDR3 region: CASSYSGLSYEQYF.

V is TRBV29-1 and J is TRBJ2-2; TCRdb indicates TRBD2, and absent DNA this call remains unverified. CDR1 and CDR2 from the germline V gene are SQVTM and ANQGSEA. This CDR3 is built from 15 residues. This CDR3 reads CSVSTSGQNTGELFF.

This sequence joins TRBV12-3 or TRBV12-4 and TRBJ1-4; the D call of TRBD1 rests on TCRdb alone, since no DNA is present to check it. This CDR3 has 14 amino acids. CDR3 residues: CASSQQGAYEKLFF.

This sequence joins TRBV19 and TRBJ2-1. Germline V lookup: CDR1 LNHDA, CDR2 SQIVND (reference sequence). The CDR3 contains 12 residues. This chain's CDR3 is CASSISKIEQFF. Variable domain in full (rest from reference TRBV19 and TRBJ2-1): DGGITQSPKYLFRKEGQNVTLSCEQNLNHDAMYWYRQDPGQGLRLIYYSQIVNDFQKGDIAEGYSVSREKKESFPLTVTSAQKNPTAFYLCASSISKIEQFFGPGTRLTVL.

The chain joins TRBV11-2 to TRBJ2-7; the TRBD1 assignment by TCRdb is unverifiable without DNA. CDR3 size: 17 residues. Germline V gives CDR1 SGHAT, CDR2 FQNNGV. CDR3 sequence: CASFSGQGGTTSPEQYF.

The V call is TRBV15, the J call TRBJ2-2. The germline V gene encodes CDR1 LNHNV and CDR2 YYDKDF (reference sequence). This CDR3 is 16 amino acids long. CDR3 loop: CATSVRSVESTGELFF.

The rearrangement uses TRBV6-5 and TRBJ2-1; TCRdb outputs TRBD2, but without DNA this stays unchecked. The germline V gene has CDR1 MNHEY and CDR2 SVGAGI. This CDR3 contains 15 residues. The CDR3 sequence is CASRLLAGEDNEQFF.

The chain uses TRBV5-4 and TRBJ2-3; the D call from TCRdb, TRBD2, cannot be confirmed without DNA. The CDR3 loop spans 16 amino acids. The germline V gene has CDR1 SGHNT and CDR2 YYREEE (reference sequence). The CDR3 sequence is CASSGPLAGGVDTQYF.

The CDR3 region is CSVVNDNSYEQYF. The chain links TRBV29-1 to TRBJ2-7. Germline V gene data show CDR1 as SQVTM and CDR2 as ANQGSEA. This CDR3 region has 13 residues.

V gene TRBV29-1 combines with J gene TRBJ2-7. The CDR3 has 11 residues. Per germline, CDR1 SQVTM and CDR2 ANQGSEA. Here the CDR3 reads CSVGGEYEQYF.

The gene calls are TRBV6-2 or TRBV6-3 and TRBJ2-5; as DNA is missing, the TRBD1 call by TCRdb cannot be tested. The CDR3 contains 14 residues. Germline lookup yields CDR1 MNHEY and CDR2 SVGEGT. The CDR3: CASSTLDTGATQYF.

The chain combines TRBV4-1 with TRBJ2-7; TCRdb selects TRBD1, and the lack of DNA leaves this call unchecked. Germline values: CDR1 MGHRA, CDR2 YSYEKL. The CDR3 extends over 15 amino acids. This CDR3 is CASSLRRQGEYEQYF.

The genes are TRBV4-3 and TRBJ2-7; TCRdb indicates TRBD1, and absent DNA this call remains unverified. The CDR3 is made up of 13 amino acids. CDR1 and CDR2 from the germline V gene are LGHNA and YSLEER. CDR3 protein: CASGDRDSYEQYF.

J is TRBJ2-1 and V is TRBV12-3 or TRBV12-4; with no DNA, the TCRdb D assignment of TRBD2 cannot be verified. The CDR3 is made up of 19 amino acids. CDR3 in amino acids: CASSYGPGDGLVGYNEQFF.

The V gene is TRBV7-9, the J gene TRBJ2-3. The CDR3 sequence is 17 residues long. Germline V gene sequence: CDR1 SEHNR, CDR2 FQNEAQ (reference sequence). The CDR3 region is CASSYVRRLIGTDTQYF.

The rearrangement joins TRBV14 to TRBJ2-2; TCRdb calls TRBD2, which cannot be checked without DNA. CDR1 and CDR2 from the germline V gene are SGHDN and FVKESK. The CDR3 runs 15 residues. CDR3 region: CASSARDSQTGELFF.

The chain couples TRBV9 to TRBJ1-2. CDR3 length equals 16 residues. Per the germline V gene, CDR1 is SGDLS and CDR2 is YYNGEE. The CDR3 is CASSPTWVAANYGYTF.